A selection of T cell receptor beta chains follows, all from one sample in a study of CD8+ T cells in alopecia areata. The table came from immunoSEQ multiplex PCR; TCRdb's copy has only in-frame clones and leaves some out. The sample holds about 110,000 clones, around 84% seen once. The material was CD8+ T cells sorted from blood, obtained at week 24, from a patient treated with tofacitinib. Receptors originate from a human donor with alopecia areata. Each CDR3 is given with its conserved first and last residue. Each record gives: V gene, J gene, clone size, D gene, CDR3 length, CDR3 DNA, CDR3 protein. A D gene is named only where the DNA matches it firmly. For some rows the clone size is stated as once, few or many, or as a class when expanded; others skip it.

v_call: TRBV6-6; j_call: TRBJ1-2; clone_size: NA; d_call: NA; cdr3_length: 15; cdr3_nt: TGTGCCAGCGGGGCGGAGGCGGGGCTCATTTATGGCTACACCTTC; cdr3_aa: CASGAEAGLIYGYTF
v_call: TRBV27; j_call: TRBJ1-5; clone_size: NA; d_call: NA; cdr3_length: 17; cdr3_nt: TGTGCCAGCAGTTTATCGGGAGTTGGATATAGCAATCAGCCCCAGCATTTT; cdr3_aa: CASSLSGVGYSNQPQHF
v_call: TRBV2; j_call: TRBJ1-6; clone_size: NA; d_call: TRBD1; cdr3_length: 15; cdr3_nt: TGTGCCAGCAGTCTGACAGGGGAGGAGGGTTCACCCCTCCACTTT; cdr3_aa: CASSLTGEEGSPLHF
v_call: TRBV19; j_call: TRBJ2-1; clone_size: few; d_call: NA; cdr3_length: 14; cdr3_nt: TGTGCCAGTAGTCCGGGTGGCGACTACAATGAGCAGTTCTTC; cdr3_aa: CASSPGGDYNEQFF
v_call: TRBV4-1; j_call: TRBJ1-6; clone_size: NA; d_call: NA; cdr3_length: 15; cdr3_nt: TGCGCCAGCAGCCAAGATGGGGGGCTATTTTCACCCCTCCACTTT; cdr3_aa: CASSQDGGLFSPLHF
v_call: TRBV15; j_call: TRBJ2-5; clone_size: NA; d_call: TRBD2; cdr3_length: 14; cdr3_nt: TGTGCCACCAGCAGGGGACTAGCGGAAGAGACCCAGTACTTC; cdr3_aa: CATSRGLAEETQYF
v_call: TRBV9; j_call: TRBJ2-3; clone_size: NA; d_call: NA; cdr3_length: 15; cdr3_nt: TGTGCCAGCACTGACAAGACAGAGTTCACAGATACGCAGTATTTT; cdr3_aa: CASTDKTEFTDTQYF
v_call: TRBV27; j_call: TRBJ1-1; clone_size: once; d_call: TRBD1; cdr3_length: 15; cdr3_nt: TGTGCCAGTACGAAGTCAGGGGGTCGGGGAACTGAAGCTTTCTTT; cdr3_aa: CASTKSGGRGTEAFF
v_call: TRBV6-5; j_call: TRBJ2-5; clone_size: few; d_call: TRBD2; cdr3_length: 15; cdr3_nt: TGTGCCAGCAAATTCAGCGGGGGTAGCCAAGAGACCCAGTACTTC; cdr3_aa: CASKFSGGSQETQYF
v_call: TRBV2; j_call: TRBJ2-1; clone_size: NA; d_call: TRBD1; cdr3_length: 16; cdr3_nt: TGTGCCAGCAGTCCCGTTACAGGGGTACTCCTCAATGAGCAGTTCTTC; cdr3_aa: CASSPVTGVLLNEQFF
v_call: TRBV5-5; j_call: TRBJ1-1; clone_size: NA; d_call: NA; cdr3_length: 15; cdr3_nt: TGTGCCAGCAGCTTATTCCAGGTGGGGAACACTGAAGCTTTCTTT; cdr3_aa: CASSLFQVGNTEAFF
v_call: TRBV7-6; j_call: TRBJ2-1; clone_size: NA; d_call: NA; cdr3_length: 17; cdr3_nt: TGTGCCAGCAGCTTAGGGGGTAGGGGAGGCCTCAACCCGGAGCAGTTCTTC; cdr3_aa: CASSLGGRGGLNPEQFF
v_call: TRBV5-1; j_call: TRBJ2-1; clone_size: NA; d_call: TRBD1; cdr3_length: 16; cdr3_nt: TGCGCCAGCAGCTGGACCCGGGACAGGATCGTTCCTGAGCAGTTCTTC; cdr3_aa: CASSWTRDRIVPEQFF
v_call: TRBV27; j_call: TRBJ2-2; clone_size: NA; d_call: TRBD1; cdr3_length: 17; cdr3_nt: TGTGCCAGCAGTACCCGGGACAGCCCAGCGAACACCGGGGAGCTGTTTTTT; cdr3_aa: CASSTRDSPANTGELFF
v_call: TRBV4-3; j_call: TRBJ2-2; clone_size: once; d_call: NA; cdr3_length: 14; cdr3_nt: TGCGCCAGCAGCCCGGGAACAGGGAACGGGGAGCTGTTTTTT; cdr3_aa: CASSPGTGNGELFF
v_call: TRBV7-9; j_call: TRBJ1-4; clone_size: NA; d_call: NA; cdr3_length: 15; cdr3_nt: TGTGCCAGCAGCTTAATCGGACATATTAATGAAAAACTGTTTTTT; cdr3_aa: CASSLIGHINEKLFF
v_call: TRBV19; j_call: TRBJ1-5; clone_size: few; d_call: NA; cdr3_length: 14; cdr3_nt: TGTGCCAGTAGTATTTGGGACGGGGATCAGCCCCAGCATTTT; cdr3_aa: CASSIWDGDQPQHF
v_call: TRBV4-3; j_call: TRBJ2-2; clone_size: once; d_call: TRBD2; cdr3_length: 18; cdr3_nt: TGCGCCAGCAGCCAAGATTCAGTAGGGCTAGCGGATACCGGGGAGCTGTTTTTT; cdr3_aa: CASSQDSVGLADTGELFF
v_call: TRBV4-1; j_call: TRBJ2-7; clone_size: NA; d_call: TRBD2; cdr3_length: 16; cdr3_nt: TGCGCCAGCAGCCCCTCCGGGAGGGGGGCCTCCTACGAGCAGTACTTC; cdr3_aa: CASSPSGRGASYEQYF
v_call: TRBV5-4; j_call: TRBJ2-7; clone_size: NA; d_call: NA; cdr3_length: 13; cdr3_nt: TGTGCCAGCAGCTTTTCCGGAGACTACGAGCAGTACTTC; cdr3_aa: CASSFSGDYEQYF
v_call: TRBV11-2; j_call: TRBJ1-1; clone_size: NA; d_call: NA; cdr3_length: 12; cdr3_nt: TGTGCCAGCAGCTTAGATCGTCGGGAAGCTTTCTTT; cdr3_aa: CASSLDRREAFF
v_call: TRBV7-2; j_call: TRBJ1-2; clone_size: NA; d_call: NA; cdr3_length: 11; cdr3_nt: TGTGCCAGTCTCCGGGGACTGGGCTACACCTTC; cdr3_aa: CASLRGLGYTF
v_call: TRBV5-6; j_call: TRBJ2-1; clone_size: NA; d_call: TRBD2; cdr3_length: 15; cdr3_nt: TGTGCCAGCAGCTTGGCGGCGGGGGTACGCAATGAGCAGTTCTTC; cdr3_aa: CASSLAAGVRNEQFF
v_call: TRBV5-1; j_call: TRBJ2-3; clone_size: NA; d_call: NA; cdr3_length: 16; cdr3_nt: TGCGCCAGCAGCCCCCTGGAGGCGCATCGCACAGATACGCAGTATTTT; cdr3_aa: CASSPLEAHRTDTQYF
v_call: TRBV5-5; j_call: TRBJ2-4; clone_size: few; d_call: NA; cdr3_length: 15; cdr3_nt: TGTGCCAGCAGCCAAGATCAAGCGGGCAAAAACATTCAGTACTTC; cdr3_aa: CASSQDQAGKNIQYF
v_call: TRBV27; j_call: TRBJ2-5; clone_size: NA; d_call: NA; cdr3_length: 18; cdr3_nt: TGTGCCAGCAGTTATCAGGGGCTTATTAAACCGAGACTGGAGACCCAGTACTTC; cdr3_aa: CASSYQGLIKPRLETQYF
v_call: TRBV29-1; j_call: TRBJ2-1; clone_size: NA; d_call: TRBD2; cdr3_length: 14; cdr3_nt: TGCAGCGTTGAGGGACTAGCGGGGATGAATGAGCAGTTCTTC; cdr3_aa: CSVEGLAGMNEQFF
v_call: TRBV12-5; j_call: TRBJ2-2; clone_size: few; d_call: NA; cdr3_length: 16; cdr3_nt: TGTGCTAGTGGTTTGGTAGACTCTAGCGACACCGGGGAGCTGTTTTTT; cdr3_aa: CASGLVDSSDTGELFF
v_call: TRBV19; j_call: TRBJ2-2; clone_size: NA; d_call: NA; cdr3_length: 12; cdr3_nt: TGTGCCAGTAGTCCGGGGGCCGGGGAGCTGTTTTTT; cdr3_aa: CASSPGAGELFF
v_call: TRBV7-6; j_call: TRBJ2-7; clone_size: NA; d_call: NA; cdr3_length: 13; cdr3_nt: TGTGCCAGCAGCTCCGTCGGGACGGGGAAGCAGTACTTC; cdr3_aa: CASSSVGTGKQYF
v_call: TRBV19; j_call: TRBJ1-4; clone_size: NA; d_call: TRBD1; cdr3_length: 17; cdr3_nt: TGTGCCAGTAGTAAAGGGGACAGACTTGCAACTAATGAAAAACTGTTTTTT; cdr3_aa: CASSKGDRLATNEKLFF
v_call: TRBV6-5; j_call: TRBJ2-7; clone_size: medium-sized; d_call: NA; cdr3_length: 13; cdr3_nt: TGTGCCAGCAGTTACAGCGGATCGGACGAGCAGTACTTC; cdr3_aa: CASSYSGSDEQYF
v_call: TRBV7-2; j_call: TRBJ2-3; clone_size: NA; d_call: NA; cdr3_length: 16; cdr3_nt: TGTGCCAGCAGCCTGGTGGAGGCCCTTCCGTCAGATACGCAGTATTTT; cdr3_aa: CASSLVEALPSDTQYF
v_call: TRBV5-5; j_call: TRBJ2-4; clone_size: few; d_call: TRBD1; cdr3_length: 14; cdr3_nt: TGTGCCAGCAGCGCAGGGACAGGAACGGTCATTCAGTACTTC; cdr3_aa: CASSAGTGTVIQYF
v_call: TRBV7-9; j_call: TRBJ1-4; clone_size: few; d_call: NA; cdr3_length: 14; cdr3_nt: TGTGCCAGCAGCTTGACGGAGAAGCATGAAAAACTGTTTTTT; cdr3_aa: CASSLTEKHEKLFF
v_call: TRBV7-2; j_call: TRBJ2-5; clone_size: NA; d_call: NA; cdr3_length: 14; cdr3_nt: TGTGCCAGCAGCACCTCGTCGGAGGGAGAGACCCAGTACTTC; cdr3_aa: CASSTSSEGETQYF
v_call: TRBV11-3; j_call: TRBJ2-3; clone_size: NA; d_call: NA; cdr3_length: 14; cdr3_nt: TGTGCCAGCAGCCCGGGCCCGCTCACAGATACGCAGTATTTT; cdr3_aa: CASSPGPLTDTQYF
v_call: TRBV4-1; j_call: TRBJ1-5; clone_size: NA; d_call: NA; cdr3_length: 14; cdr3_nt: TGCGCCAGCAGCCCAAAGACGGACAATCAGCCCCAGCATTTT; cdr3_aa: CASSPKTDNQPQHF
v_call: TRBV6-5; j_call: TRBJ2-4; clone_size: NA; d_call: TRBD1; cdr3_length: 14; cdr3_nt: TGTGCCAGCAGTTACGTGTCGGGACAGAGCATTCAGTACTTC; cdr3_aa: CASSYVSGQSIQYF
v_call: TRBV29-1; j_call: TRBJ2-7; clone_size: once; d_call: TRBD1; cdr3_length: 14; cdr3_nt: TGCAGCGTTGAGGGGACAGGGTGGGATTACGAGCAGTACTTC; cdr3_aa: CSVEGTGWDYEQYF
v_call: TRBV4-2; j_call: TRBJ2-6; clone_size: NA; d_call: TRBD1; cdr3_length: 18; cdr3_nt: TGTGCCAGCAGCCAAGAGGGACAGGGGATTTCTGGGGCCAACGTCCTGACTTTC; cdr3_aa: CASSQEGQGISGANVLTF
v_call: TRBV5-6; j_call: TRBJ1-3; clone_size: NA; d_call: NA; cdr3_length: 14; cdr3_nt: TGTGCCAGCAGCTTGGAGGCAGCTACCCTCACCATATATTTT; cdr3_aa: CASSLEAATLTIYF
v_call: TRBV30; j_call: TRBJ2-7; clone_size: NA; d_call: NA; cdr3_length: 12; cdr3_nt: TGTGCCTGGAGTTCGACAGGCAACGAGCAGTACTTC; cdr3_aa: CAWSSTGNEQYF
v_call: TRBV4-1; j_call: TRBJ1-1; clone_size: NA; d_call: NA; cdr3_length: 17; cdr3_nt: TGCGCCAGCAGCCAAGAAGGTTCCCTGGGGATGAACACTGAAGCTTTCTTT; cdr3_aa: CASSQEGSLGMNTEAFF
v_call: TRBV4-3; j_call: TRBJ2-7; clone_size: NA; d_call: TRBD1; cdr3_length: 18; cdr3_nt: TGCGCCAGCAGCCAAGATAGCCCCCCGGGACAGGGCTCCTACGAGCAGTACTTC; cdr3_aa: CASSQDSPPGQGSYEQYF